This T cell receptor beta chain originates from a study of blood T cell repertoires in COVID-19. Turning to the study itself: Sources were T cells, B-cell-depleted T cells, or PBMCs; the material itself was cDNA or gDNA.

The germline gives CDR1 MNHEY, CDR2 SVGAGI. The length of the CDR3 is 14 residues. Unmatched junction bases numbered 7, after V lost 8 bases and J lost 5 bases. TCRdb's copy holds only in-frame clones and misses some; the assay was immunoSEQ multiplex PCR. The sample consists of about 31,000 clones, 70% to 90% of them appearing once. Patients at the Seattle site were enrolled during active infection and followed longitudinally. Sequencing used peripheral blood. The V call is TRBV6-5, the J call TRBJ2-1, with 9 bases aligning to TRBD2. The receptor comes from a man in his 60s with COVID-19, enrolled during active disease. CDR3 in amino acids: CASWSVAGDNEQFF. The DNA of the CDR3 is TGTGCCAGCTGGAGTGTAGCGGGAGACAATGAGCAGTTCTTC.